Below are 2 T cell receptor beta chains sequenced from a single sample in a study of T-cell reconstitution after alpha-beta-depleted transplantation in children. TCRbeta library construction was performed incorporating unique molecular identifiers. TCRdb called the PCR reads again in MiXCR, with one record for every CDR3 protein. The table lists roughly 490,000 distinct CDR3 sequences, about an eighth of them singletons. The material was PBMCs, mostly from graft donor cells, obtained 180 days after TCRalphabeta/CD19-depleted stem cell transplant. These receptors were taken from a female patient aged 2-9 years who had a stem cell transplant for aplastic anemia, so the T cells may come from the graft donor.

This clonotype occurred many times. The J gene is TRBJ2-1, the V gene TRBV4-1; tentatively, D is TRBD2 (6 bases). Germline V gene data show CDR1 as MGHRA and CDR2 as YSYEKL. The CDR3 sequence is 13 residues long. V lost 4 bases, J lost 7 bases, and 11 bases lay in between. CDR3 in DNA: TGCGCCAGCAGCCTAACTCGGGGGAATGAGCAGTTCTTC. Translating it yields CASSLTRGNEQFF.

Of note for this clonotype: Just one base apart from a much larger clone, this may be a read error. The chain links TRBV7-6 to TRBJ2-3; D is unresolved. Germline lookup yields CDR1 SGHVS and CDR2 FNYEAQ. CDR3 size: 12 residues. In DNA, the CDR3 is TGTGCCAGCAGCTCCGGGCCAGATGCGCAGTATTTT. As protein: CASSSGPDAQYF.